This TCR beta chain is drawn from a study of OX40 agonist ivuxolimab in advanced cancers. Repertoires were generated with immunoSEQ multiplex PCR, while TCRdb's copy carries only in-frame clones and drops some. The sample shows roughly 33,000 clones, nearly 75% of them seen only once. A few counts support this clone. Trimming stripped 2 bases from V and 8 bases from J, with 12 bases between. This CDR3 comprises 12 residues. The germline CDR1 and CDR2 sequences are GTSNPN and SVGIG (reference sequence). The origin of this receptor is an adult with an advanced solid tumor such as melanoma, head and neck, liver or kidney cancer. The specimen was CD4+ or CD8+ T cells sorted from blood, collected in a trial of the OX40 agonist ivuxolimab. This sequence joins TRBV30 and TRBJ1-2; possibly TRBD1 for D (6 bases). The CDR3 sequence is CAWSSYREGYTF. The CDR3 DNA reads TGTGCCTGGAGTTCCTACAGGGAGGGCTACACCTTC.